This TCR beta chain stems from a study of T cell responses to AZD1222 COVID-19 vaccine (dated by TCRdb to the early 2020s). Some background on the complete study: TCR sequencing was performed for more than 230 trial participants, of whom roughly 200 were given two doses of AZD1222 and approximately 25 were given two doses of MenACWY control vaccine. Trial participants were enrolled by age into subgroups of 18-55, 56-69 and 70-plus years, and around 140, 26 and 57 TCR-sequenced participants, respectively, were included in these subgroups.

The CDR3 regions of human TCRbeta chains were subjected to immunosequencing. Processing in the source paper ran as follows. TCRs in the repertoires were compared against a reference library of SARS-CoV-2-specific TCRs that had been generated with the MIRA antigen-specificity platform. Breadth was defined as the fraction of unique TCRs that were SARS-CoV-2-associated. Depth was defined as the fraction of total T cells that were SARS-CoV-2-associated. Using the MIRA data, every spike-specific TCR was mapped to the spike region that the TCR reacted to and assigned to either a CD4 or a CD8 class. Log10-transformed breadth and depth values were compared by one-way ANOVA with Sidak's multiple comparisons tests. As stored in TCRdb, this immuneACCESS dataset retains in-frame rearrangements with V and J assigned. A fraction of the clones does not appear; measured against another copy, unresolved V genes explain less than half of the discrepancy, and the remainder lacks a known reason. That table gives V, J and clone size, and the DNA gave D and trimming. The sample yields about 140,000 clones; more than 80% were counted once. The ten largest account for 7.5% to 8% of the sample.

The time point label here, explained by the study, means: about 28 days (+/-7) after the second vaccine dose. The meaning of the sample's treatment or condition label: meningococcal conjugate vaccine given as trial control. The vaccinee samples were drawn from two UK trials, COV001 and COV002, one of which was a single-blind randomized controlled phase 2/3 trial testing AZD1222 (ChAdOx1 nCoV-19) in healthy adults. For TCRbeta chain sequencing, PBMC samples from trial participants were taken at day 0 and at day 28 after the second dose. As regards this clone: Its antigen is not yet known. No base qualities exist here, and no much larger clone lies one base off it.

V drops 7 bases and J drops 1 base, leaving 11 bases in between. The CDR3 runs 13 residues from the cysteine to the phenylalanine. Only the CDR3 DNA is retained, 39 bases long and in frame from the first base. The CDR1 and CDR2 encoded by the germline V gene are SGHRS and YFSETQ. What the authors observed across the whole study: In the small 56-69-year group, the increase in depth fell short of significance, most likely because of low power. Reportedly, close to half of the unique spike-specific TCRs recognized epitopes lying outside the regions that are mutated in the B.1.351 and B.1.1.7 variants. Participants were mostly white British, with more females than males. The authors suggested clonal diversity may have been underestimated. A significant rise in spike-specific TCR breadth and depth was observed after two AZD1222 doses relative to day 0 and relative to MenACWY recipients. Vaccine-associated CD4 TCRs spanned the whole spike protein, with dominant responses in regions 160-218 and 743-854. Because no day 14 peak-response samples were available, repertoires were characterized only after the peak T cell response. Conclusions about previously exposed vaccinees are limited because only a handful of AZD1222 recipients were SARS-CoV-2 seropositive at baseline.

Here the sequenced sample was peripheral blood, taken 28 days after the second dose of the MenACWY control vaccine. This receptor chain uses TRBV5-1 and TRBJ1-1; perhaps TRBD1 is the D gene, with 6 bases matching. The sequence was collected from an adult who received the MenACWY meningococcal vaccine as a control. The CDR3 protein: CASQGHENTEAFF. The nucleotides read TGCGCCAGCCAGGGACATGAGAACACTGAAGCTTTCTTT.